Shown below are 3 T cell receptor beta chains from a single sample sequenced in a study of T cell responses to AZD1222 COVID-19 vaccine. Profiled with immunoSEQ multiplex PCR; TCRdb holds only in-frame clones, not every one. The table includes 95,000 or so clones, 70% to 90% detected once. The sample in question was peripheral blood, obtained on day 0 of AZD1222 vaccination. These receptors were obtained from an adult in good health.

The rearrangement links TRBV18 to TRBJ1-1; 8 bases are a match to TRBD1. The V gene's germline CDR1 is KGHSH and CDR2 LQKENI. Trimming took 5 bases from V and 8 from J; bases not matched to a gene: 1. The CDR3 sequence is 11 residues long. CDR3 nucleotides: TGTGCCAGCTCAGGACAGGGCGAAGCTTTCTTT. Translating it yields CASSGQGEAFF.

The chain has TRBV7-9 and TRBJ1-1, with D tentatively TRBD1 (6 bases). The germline V gene encodes CDR1 SEHNR and CDR2 FQNEAQ (reference sequence). The CDR3 has 16 amino acids. The V end lost 3 bases, the J end lost 0 bases, and 14 bases lay between the germline ends. CDR3 in DNA: TGTGCCAGCAGCTTTGTTACGGGGGCCCTGAACACTGAAGCTTTCTTT. Amino acid sequence: CASSFVTGALNTEAFF.

The chain carries TRBV27 and TRBJ2-3; D gene ambiguous. Germline V gene sequence: CDR1 MNHEY, CDR2 SMNVEV (reference sequence). V was trimmed by 5 bases and J by 0 bases, leaving 12 bases between them. CDR3 length: 15 amino acids. As DNA, the CDR3 is TGTGCCAGCAGTGTCACGGGCCCTAGCACAGATACGCAGTATTTT. Its protein product is CASSVTGPSTDTQYF.